This T cell receptor (beta chain) was sequenced during a study of CD8 T cells in Susac syndrome. Study conclusions and caveats: It was acknowledged in the study that the number of individuals who were included in its TCR sequencing and HLA analysis was relatively small.

The CDR3 runs to 15 residues. With 0 bases clipped from V and 4 bases from J, the junction kept 5 bases outside the gene matches. Germline V CDR1 and CDR2: ENHRY, SYGVKD. As to this clonotype: Its antigen is undetermined.

Random hexamers served to reverse transcribe about 0.5 to 1 ug RNA. One entry per CDR3 protein results from TCRdb running MiXCR on the immunoSEQ multiplex PCR reads. The table has just over 150,000 distinct CDR3 sequences, approximately 93% seen once; the top ten hold more than 0.2%. The sample comprised CD8+ T cells from PBMCs. The chain links TRBV10-3 to TRBJ2-7, with 8 bases that match TRBD1. This clonotype was sampled from a human donor with multiple sclerosis. The CDR3 loop is CAISESDRVAYEQYF. As DNA, the CDR3 is TGTGCCATCAGTGAGTCGGACAGGGTGGCTTACGAGCAGTACTTC.